The rows below give T cell receptor beta chains drawn from one sample of a study of T-cell memory formation after mild COVID-19. A single record per CDR3 protein comes from TCRdb applying MiXCR to the 5' RACE reads. The table records about 350,000 distinct CDR3 sequences, about 13% of them present only once. Sequenced: PBMCs or a T cell subset sorted from them (not recorded which). The source is a man aged 18 to 29 who had mild COVID-19 (a few samples of this study predate the infection). Cell type and time point are not known. CDR3s include the opening cysteine and the closing phenylalanine or tryptophan. A D gene is named only where the DNA matches it firmly. Only part of the rows carry a size: once, few, many, or a class if the clone is expanded.

J gene: TRBJ1-6; clone size: -; CDR3 length: 13; V gene: TRBV7-9; D gene: -; CDR3 protein: CASSSAYNSPLHF; CDR3 DNA: TGTGCCAGCAGTTCTGCATATAATTCACCCCTCCACTTT
J gene: TRBJ2-5; clone size: -; CDR3 length: 11; V gene: TRBV20-1; D gene: -; CDR3 protein: CSASKLETQYF; CDR3 DNA: TGCAGTGCTAGCAAGCTAGAGACCCAGTACTTC
J gene: TRBJ2-5; clone size: -; CDR3 length: 15; V gene: TRBV10-2; D gene: TRBD2; CDR3 protein: CASSDRPSGSETQYF; CDR3 DNA: TGCGCCAGCAGTGATCGGCCTAGCGGGAGCGAGACCCAGTACTTC
J gene: TRBJ2-4; clone size: -; CDR3 length: 12; V gene: TRBV7-2; D gene: -; CDR3 protein: CASSSLVGIQYF; CDR3 DNA: TGTGCCAGCAGCTCTCTCGTAGGCATTCAGTACTTC
J gene: TRBJ1-5; clone size: few; CDR3 length: 15; V gene: TRBV15; D gene: -; CDR3 protein: CATSRDLGSNQPQHF; CDR3 DNA: TGTGCCACCAGCAGAGATCTGGGTAGCAATCAGCCCCAGCATTTT
J gene: TRBJ1-1; clone size: -; CDR3 length: 15; V gene: TRBV4-1; D gene: -; CDR3 protein: CASSRAGKVNTEAFF; CDR3 DNA: TGCGCCAGCAGCCGCGCCGGGAAGGTGAACACTGAAGCTTTCTTT
J gene: TRBJ1-1; clone size: -; CDR3 length: 12; V gene: TRBV12-5; D gene: -; CDR3 protein: CASGRTSTEAFF; CDR3 DNA: TGTGCTAGTGGCCGAACGAGCACTGAAGCTTTCTTT
J gene: TRBJ2-4; clone size: -; CDR3 length: 16; V gene: TRBV4-1; D gene: -; CDR3 protein: CASSRSEMGGGNIQYF; CDR3 DNA: TGCGCCAGCAGCCGGTCGGAAATGGGGGGAGGCAACATTCAGTACTTC
J gene: TRBJ2-4; clone size: -; CDR3 length: 15; V gene: TRBV9; D gene: -; CDR3 protein: CASSVLGATKNIQYF; CDR3 DNA: TGTGCCAGCAGCGTACTGGGGGCAACCAAAAACATTCAGTACTTC
J gene: TRBJ1-1; clone size: -; CDR3 length: 14; V gene: TRBV25-1; D gene: -; CDR3 protein: CASSEHTTNTEAFF; CDR3 DNA: TGTGCCAGCAGTGAACACACGACGAACACTGAAGCTTTCTTT
J gene: TRBJ2-3; clone size: -; CDR3 length: 14; V gene: TRBV2; D gene: TRBD2; CDR3 protein: CASSLGLAEDTQYF; CDR3 DNA: TGTGCCAGCAGTCTTGGACTAGCGGAAGATACGCAGTATTTT
J gene: TRBJ2-1; clone size: few; CDR3 length: 17; V gene: TRBV14; D gene: -; CDR3 protein: CASSQELGWGIYNEQFF; CDR3 DNA: TGTGCCAGCAGCCAAGAATTGGGGTGGGGGATTTACAATGAGCAGTTCTTC
J gene: TRBJ2-1; clone size: few; CDR3 length: 15; V gene: TRBV6-2/TRBV6-3; D gene: TRBD1; CDR3 protein: CASSVPGQGSNEQFF; CDR3 DNA: TGTGCCAGCAGCGTTCCGGGACAGGGGTCGAATGAGCAGTTCTTC
J gene: TRBJ2-7; clone size: -; CDR3 length: 13; V gene: TRBV6-5; D gene: TRBD1; CDR3 protein: CASSGQLSYEQYF; CDR3 DNA: TGTGCCAGTTCGGGACAGCTATCCTACGAGCAGTACTTC
J gene: TRBJ2-5; clone size: few; CDR3 length: 13; V gene: TRBV20-1; D gene: -; CDR3 protein: CSARSGPQETQYF; CDR3 DNA: TGCAGTGCTAGAAGCGGACCCCAAGAGACCCAGTACTTC
J gene: TRBJ2-7; clone size: -; CDR3 length: 13; V gene: TRBV7-2; D gene: TRBD1; CDR3 protein: CASSPDPGTGGYF; CDR3 DNA: TGTGCCAGCAGCCCCGATCCCGGGACAGGGGGTTACTTC
J gene: TRBJ2-5; clone size: few; CDR3 length: 14; V gene: TRBV6-5; D gene: -; CDR3 protein: CASSTLSRAETQYF; CDR3 DNA: TGTGCCAGCAGCACCCTTAGTAGGGCAGAGACCCAGTACTTC
J gene: TRBJ1-2; clone size: -; CDR3 length: 14; V gene: TRBV29-1; D gene: TRBD1; CDR3 protein: CSVVSEGAGYGYTF; CDR3 DNA: TGCAGCGTTGTCAGCGAGGGGGCCGGCTATGGCTACACCTTC
J gene: TRBJ2-7; clone size: many; CDR3 length: 15; V gene: TRBV5-1; D gene: -; CDR3 protein: CASSPYDVSSYEQYF; CDR3 DNA: TGCGCCAGCAGCCCCTATGACGTTTCTTCCTACGAGCAGTACTTC
J gene: TRBJ1-6; clone size: -; CDR3 length: 14; V gene: TRBV7-2; D gene: -; CDR3 protein: CASSLAGGASPLHF; CDR3 DNA: TGTGCCAGCAGCTTAGCAGGGGGGGCCTCACCCCTCCACTTT
J gene: TRBJ2-2; clone size: few; CDR3 length: 18; V gene: TRBV11-2; D gene: -; CDR3 protein: CASSLIVWGARDTGELFF; CDR3 DNA: TGTGCCAGCAGCTTAATTGTATGGGGGGCGCGAGACACCGGGGAGCTGTTTTTT
J gene: TRBJ2-7; clone size: few; CDR3 length: 12; V gene: TRBV29-1; D gene: -; CDR3 protein: CSVEGEAYEQYF; CDR3 DNA: TGCAGCGTTGAAGGGGAGGCCTACGAGCAGTACTTC
J gene: TRBJ2-5; clone size: many; CDR3 length: 11; V gene: TRBV5-1; D gene: -; CDR3 protein: CASSYQETQYF; CDR3 DNA: TGTGCCAGCAGTTATCAAGAGACCCAGTACTTC
J gene: TRBJ2-5; clone size: -; CDR3 length: 14; V gene: TRBV6-5; D gene: TRBD2; CDR3 protein: CASSEGLGLETQYF; CDR3 DNA: TGTGCCAGCAGTGAAGGACTAGGGTTGGAGACCCAGTACTTC
J gene: TRBJ2-3; clone size: few; CDR3 length: 17; V gene: TRBV12-3/TRBV12-4; D gene: -; CDR3 protein: CASTQRESRGGTDTQYF; CDR3 DNA: TGTGCCAGCACTCAAAGGGAATCTCGCGGAGGCACAGATACGCAGTATTTT
J gene: TRBJ2-2; clone size: few; CDR3 length: 16; V gene: TRBV12-3/TRBV12-4; D gene: TRBD1; CDR3 protein: CASSPTGGGDTGELFF; CDR3 DNA: TGTGCCAGCAGCCCTACAGGGGGCGGTGACACCGGGGAGCTGTTTTTT